The following is a T cell receptor beta chain sequence with its context. No antigen is known for it. The sample belongs to a study of cytomegalovirus exposure and HLA in healthy donors. Study-level background: Later, an analysis reported that the 95 to 150 validation repertoires had used the same platform as the roughly 660 first-cohort repertoires.

Overall study findings and caveats: It was found in a later analysis that first-cohort TCR clusters tended to co-occur in the 120 validation repertoires. Three chains linked to CMV were shown in vitro to be specific for CMV antigens.

Here immunoSEQ multiplex PCR was the method, and the copy in TCRdb shows in-frame clones only, minus some. The sample includes about 150,000 clones, less than 95% of them seen just once. The J segment lost 4 bases and the V segment lost 3 bases, leaving 6 bases of the junction unmatched. The CDR3 is 16 amino acids. From germline, CDR1 is ENHRY and CDR2 SYGVKD. V is TRBV10-3 and J is TRBJ2-2; TRBD2 aligns across 9 bases. The sequence was collected from a man aged 18 to 30 in good health and CMV-seropositive. Sequencing used PBMCs. The CDR3 DNA is TGTGCCATCAGTGACCCCCAGCGGGAGGTCACCGGGGAGCTGTTTTTT. It specifies CAISDPQREVTGELFF.